This TCR beta chain was obtained from a study of shared T cell receptors in the human thymus. Germline V lookup: CDR1 SNHLY, CDR2 FYNNEI. The CDR3 has 19 residues. Trimming removed 3 bases at V and 8 bases at J, with 31 bases between. In its sample, this clone was seen a few times. The protocol was immunoSEQ multiplex PCR, while the TCRdb copy is restricted to in-frame clones and leaves out a portion. This sample has about 730,000 clones; approximately 85% occur once, and the top ten carry about 0.011%. Separately, the same data were catalogued under a study of human thymus T cells. This second study says: Thymus was obtained from resections taken during corrective heart surgery. V and J gene usage appeared biased in thymic and blood repertoires. Related studies noted strongly shared thymic repertoires across unrelated people.

Sequenced material: thymocytes. The TCR sequence derives from a girl less than two years old with a congenital heart defect. The chain employs TRBV2 and TRBJ1-2; the D gene is possibly TRBD1 (5 bases). The CDR3 nucleotides read TGTGCCAGCAGTGATGCCCCCCTCTATTTGACAGTTGAGGAACGCGGCTACACCTTC. Amino acid sequence: CASSDAPLYLTVEERGYTF.